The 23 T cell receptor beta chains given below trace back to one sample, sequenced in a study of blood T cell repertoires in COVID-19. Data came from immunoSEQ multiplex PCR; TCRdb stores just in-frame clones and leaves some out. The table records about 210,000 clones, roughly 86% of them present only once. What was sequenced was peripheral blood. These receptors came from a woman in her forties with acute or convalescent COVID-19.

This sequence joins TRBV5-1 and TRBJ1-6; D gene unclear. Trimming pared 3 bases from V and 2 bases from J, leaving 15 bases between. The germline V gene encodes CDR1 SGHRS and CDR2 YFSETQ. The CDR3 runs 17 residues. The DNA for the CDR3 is TGCGCCAGCAGCTCCCTCGGGGATGGCCCCTATAATTCACCCCTCCACTTT. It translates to CASSSLGDGPYNSPLHF.

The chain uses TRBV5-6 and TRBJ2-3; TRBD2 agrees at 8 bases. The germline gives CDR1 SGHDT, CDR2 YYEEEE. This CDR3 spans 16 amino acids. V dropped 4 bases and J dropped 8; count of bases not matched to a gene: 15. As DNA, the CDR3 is TGTGCCAGCAGCGTTCCTAGCGGGTGGGCTTTGGGTACGCAGTATTTT. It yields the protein CASSVPSGWALGTQYF.

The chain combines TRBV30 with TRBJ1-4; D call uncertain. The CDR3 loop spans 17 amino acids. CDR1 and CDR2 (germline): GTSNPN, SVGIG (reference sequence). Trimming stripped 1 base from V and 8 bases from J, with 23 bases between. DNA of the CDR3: TGTGCCTGGAGTGGGAATTTTGGACTCTTGAGTGGGGAAAAACTGTTTTTT. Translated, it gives CAWSGNFGLLSGEKLFF.

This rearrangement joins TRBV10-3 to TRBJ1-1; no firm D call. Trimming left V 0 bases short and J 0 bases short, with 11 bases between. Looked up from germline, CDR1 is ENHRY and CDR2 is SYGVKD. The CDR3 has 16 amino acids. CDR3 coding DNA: TGTGCCATCAGTGAGTCGATTTCGGGGATGAACACTGAAGCTTTCTTT. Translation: CAISESISGMNTEAFF.

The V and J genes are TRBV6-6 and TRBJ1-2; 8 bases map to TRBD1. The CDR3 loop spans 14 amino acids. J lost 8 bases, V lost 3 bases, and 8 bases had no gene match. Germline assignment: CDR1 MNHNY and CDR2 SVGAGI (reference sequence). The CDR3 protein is CASSYPPGGEGYTF. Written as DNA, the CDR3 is TGTGCCAGCAGTTATCCGCCAGGGGGCGAAGGCTACACCTTC.

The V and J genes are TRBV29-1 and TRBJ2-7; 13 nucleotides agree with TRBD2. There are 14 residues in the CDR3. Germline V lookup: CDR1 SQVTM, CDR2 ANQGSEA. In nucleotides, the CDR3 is TGCAGTGGCGGGACTAGCGGGGCCATGGGTGAGCAGTACTTC. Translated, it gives CSGGTSGAMGEQYF.

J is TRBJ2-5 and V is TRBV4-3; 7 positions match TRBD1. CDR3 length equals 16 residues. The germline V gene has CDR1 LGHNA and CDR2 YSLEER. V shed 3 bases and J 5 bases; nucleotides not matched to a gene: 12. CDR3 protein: CASSQENRGQGETQYF. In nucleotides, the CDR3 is TGCGCCAGCAGCCAGGAGAACAGGGGCCAGGGGGAGACCCAGTACTTC.

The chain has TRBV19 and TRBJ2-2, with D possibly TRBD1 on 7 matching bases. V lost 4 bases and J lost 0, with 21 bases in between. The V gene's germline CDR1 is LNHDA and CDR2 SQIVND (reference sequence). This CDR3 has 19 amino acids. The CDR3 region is CASSSPGGYGGTNTGELFF. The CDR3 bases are TGTGCCAGTAGTAGTCCAGGGGGGTATGGCGGGACGAACACCGGGGAGCTGTTTTTT.

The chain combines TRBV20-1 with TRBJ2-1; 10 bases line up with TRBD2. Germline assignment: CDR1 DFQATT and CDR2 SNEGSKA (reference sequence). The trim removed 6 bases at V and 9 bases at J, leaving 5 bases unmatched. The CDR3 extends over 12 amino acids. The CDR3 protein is CSASSGGTEQFF. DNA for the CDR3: TGCAGTGCGAGTAGCGGGGGGACTGAGCAGTTCTTC.

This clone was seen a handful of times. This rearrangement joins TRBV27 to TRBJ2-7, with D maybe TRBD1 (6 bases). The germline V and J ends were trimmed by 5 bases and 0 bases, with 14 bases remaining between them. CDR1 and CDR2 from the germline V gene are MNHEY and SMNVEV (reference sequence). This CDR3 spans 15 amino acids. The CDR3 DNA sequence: TGTGCCAGCAGTCACACCCTAGGGGGCTCCTACGAGCAGTACTTC. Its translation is CASSHTLGGSYEQYF.

The CDR3 sequence is CASGSGVKGQDYGYTF. Written as DNA, the CDR3 is TGTGCTAGTGGTTCCGGAGTAAAGGGGCAGGACTATGGCTACACCTTC. The chain is built from TRBV12-5 and TRBJ1-2; D is perhaps TRBD1 (5 bases). The CDR3 totals 16 residues. V was shortened by 4 bases and J by 3 bases, with 18 bases between the two germline ends. From germline, CDR1 is LGHNT and CDR2 FRNRAP.

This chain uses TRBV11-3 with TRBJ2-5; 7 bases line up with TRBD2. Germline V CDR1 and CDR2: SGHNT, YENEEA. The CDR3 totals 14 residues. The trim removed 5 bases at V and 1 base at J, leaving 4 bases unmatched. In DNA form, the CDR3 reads TGTGCCAGCAGCATGACTAGCTCCCAAGAGACCCAGTACTTC. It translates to CASSMTSSQETQYF.

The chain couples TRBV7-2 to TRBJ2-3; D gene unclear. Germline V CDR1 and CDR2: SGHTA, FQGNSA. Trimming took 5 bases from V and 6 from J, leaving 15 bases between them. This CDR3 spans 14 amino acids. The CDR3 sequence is CASSPSPSSDTQYF. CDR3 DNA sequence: TGTGCCAGCAGCCCTTCCCCGTCGTCCGATACGCAGTATTTT.

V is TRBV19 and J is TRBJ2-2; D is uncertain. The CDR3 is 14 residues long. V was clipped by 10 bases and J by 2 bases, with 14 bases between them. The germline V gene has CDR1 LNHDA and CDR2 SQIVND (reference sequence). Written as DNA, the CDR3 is TGTGCCACAACTCCCGCCGTAAACACCGGGGAGCTGTTTTTT. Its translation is CATTPAVNTGELFF.

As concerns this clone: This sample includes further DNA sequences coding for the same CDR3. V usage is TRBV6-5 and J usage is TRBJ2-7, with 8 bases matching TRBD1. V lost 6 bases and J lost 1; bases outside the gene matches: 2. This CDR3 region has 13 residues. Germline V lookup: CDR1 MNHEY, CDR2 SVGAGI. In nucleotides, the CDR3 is TGTGCCAGCAGCCGGGACAGGTCCTACGAGCAGTACTTC. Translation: CASSRDRSYEQYF.

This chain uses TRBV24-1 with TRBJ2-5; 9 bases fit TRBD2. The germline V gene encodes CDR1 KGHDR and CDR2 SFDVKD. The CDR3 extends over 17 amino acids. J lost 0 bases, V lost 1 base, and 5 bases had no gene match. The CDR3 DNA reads TGTGCCACCAGTGATTTTAGCGGGAGAGAGTACCAAGAGACCCAGTACTTC. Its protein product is CATSDFSGREYQETQYF.

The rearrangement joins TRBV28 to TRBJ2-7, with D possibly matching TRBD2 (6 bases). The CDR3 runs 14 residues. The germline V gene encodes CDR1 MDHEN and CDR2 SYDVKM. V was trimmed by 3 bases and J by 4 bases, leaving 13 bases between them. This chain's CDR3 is CASSFSGVKYEQYF. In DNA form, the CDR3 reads TGTGCCAGCAGTTTTTCGGGAGTTAAATACGAGCAGTACTTC.

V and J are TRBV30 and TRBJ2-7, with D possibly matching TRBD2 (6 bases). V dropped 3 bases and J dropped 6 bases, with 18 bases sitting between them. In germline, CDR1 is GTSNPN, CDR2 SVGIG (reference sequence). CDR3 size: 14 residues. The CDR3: CAWREAGPLGEQYF. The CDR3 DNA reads TGTGCCTGGAGGGAGGCGGGGCCCCTGGGCGAGCAGTACTTC.

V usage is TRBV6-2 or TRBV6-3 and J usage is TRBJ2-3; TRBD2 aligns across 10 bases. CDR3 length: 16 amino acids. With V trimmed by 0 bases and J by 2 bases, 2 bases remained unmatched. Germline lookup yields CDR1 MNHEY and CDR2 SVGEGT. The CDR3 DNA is TGTGCCAGCAGTTACTCGACTAGCGGGTACACAGATACGCAGTATTTT. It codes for CASSYSTSGYTDTQYF.

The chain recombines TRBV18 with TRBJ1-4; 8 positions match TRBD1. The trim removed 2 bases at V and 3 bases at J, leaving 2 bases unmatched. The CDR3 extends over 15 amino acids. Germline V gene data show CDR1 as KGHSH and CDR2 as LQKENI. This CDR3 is CASSPTQGANEKLFF. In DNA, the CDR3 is TGTGCCAGCTCACCAACACAGGGGGCTAATGAAAAACTGTTTTTT. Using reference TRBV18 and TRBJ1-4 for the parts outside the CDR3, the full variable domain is NAGVMQNPRHLVRRRGQEARLRCSPMKGHSHVYWYRQLPEEGLKFMVYLQKENIIDESGMPKERFSAEFPKEGPSILRIQQVVRGDSAAYFCASSPTQGANEKLFFGSGTQLSVL.

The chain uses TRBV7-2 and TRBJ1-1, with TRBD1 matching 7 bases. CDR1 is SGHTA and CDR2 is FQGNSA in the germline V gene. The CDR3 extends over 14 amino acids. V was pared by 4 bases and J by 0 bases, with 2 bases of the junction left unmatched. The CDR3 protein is CASSSTGLNTEAFF. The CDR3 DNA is TGTGCCAGCAGCTCGACAGGGTTGAACACTGAAGCTTTCTTT.

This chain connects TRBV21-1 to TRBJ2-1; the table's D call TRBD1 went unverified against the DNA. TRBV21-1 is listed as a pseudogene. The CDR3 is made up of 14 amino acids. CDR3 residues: CASPDREGYNEQFF. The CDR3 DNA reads TGTGCCAGCCCGGACAGGGAGGGGTACAATGAGCAGTTCTTC.

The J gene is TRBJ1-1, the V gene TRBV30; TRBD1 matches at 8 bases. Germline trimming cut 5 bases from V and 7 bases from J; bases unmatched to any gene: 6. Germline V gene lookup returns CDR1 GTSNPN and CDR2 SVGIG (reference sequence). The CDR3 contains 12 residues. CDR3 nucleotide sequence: TGTGCCTGGGGGACAGGACCTCGTGAAGCTTTCTTT. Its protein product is CAWGTGPREAFF.